Listed here is a single T cell receptor (beta chain). This specimen belongs to a study of cytomegalovirus exposure and HLA in healthy donors. This CDR3 comprises 17 residues. Trimming took 2 bases from V and 6 from J; bases not matched to a gene: 12. Germline V gene data show CDR1 as GTSNPN and CDR2 as SVGIG (reference sequence). The PCR made use of 60 Vbeta and 13 Jbeta primers. Libraries were prepared by immunoSEQ multiplex PCR; TCRdb keeps only in-frame clonotypes and omits some of them. The table has fewer than 250,000 clones, roughly 77% seen once. V gene TRBV30 combines with J gene TRBJ2-2, with 10 nucleotides matching TRBD1. This receptor was taken from a man aged 35 to 55 in good health and CMV-seropositive. The specimen sequenced was PBMCs. CDR3 nucleotides: TGTGCCTGGAGTCGGGACAGGGGAAATCATCAGGCCGGGGAGCTGTTTTTT. This sequence encodes CAWSRDRGNHQAGELFF.